This TCR beta chain was sequenced during a study of cytomegalovirus exposure and HLA in healthy donors. CDR1 is SGHTA and CDR2 is FQGNSA in the germline V gene. The CDR3 is 14 residues long. Trimming removed 3 bases at V and 2 bases at J, with 9 bases between. In the PCR, 60 Vbeta and 13 Jbeta primers were used. Method: immunoSEQ multiplex PCR; TCRdb's copy keeps in-frame clones and lacks some. The table shows approximately 120,000 clones, with roughly 80% occurring only once. This clonotype was obtained from a man aged 25 to 45 in good health and CMV-seropositive. This chain uses TRBV7-2 with TRBJ2-3, with a weak D call TRBD2 (6 bases). The sequenced material came from PBMCs. CDR3 sequence (DNA): TGTGCCAGCAGCTTTAGCGGAATCACAGATACGCAGTATTTT. Translation: CASSFSGITDTQYF.